This is a list of T cell receptor beta chains from one sample in a study of shared clonotypes between healthy human individuals. Produced via immunoSEQ multiplex PCR; TCRdb's table is partial and in-frame only. In the table there are about 2.1 million clones, 85% to 95% of which are singletons. The specimen was naive CD8+ T cells from PBMCs. These receptors originate from a man between 18 and 29 years old in good health. Some clones in this sample may be carry-over from other donors' samples. CDR3s include the opening cysteine and the closing phenylalanine or tryptophan. D genes are given only for firm matches. Only part of the rows carry a size: once, few, many, or a class if the clone is expanded.

CDR3nt | CDR3aa | v_gene | d_gene | abundance | j_gene
TGTGCCAGCAGCGTAGATGGGCTCAATGAGCAGTTCTTC | CASSVDGLNEQFF | TRBV9 | . | . | TRBJ2-1
TGTGCCAGTAGTATTCAAGGGCGGAACACTGAAGCTTTCTTT | CASSIQGRNTEAFF | TRBV19 | . | few | TRBJ1-1
TGTGCCAGCAGTGAAGGCCCCGCGGCCCCCTACGAGCAGTACTTC | CASSEGPAAPYEQYF | TRBV2 | . | . | TRBJ2-7
TGTGCCAGCAGGGGACTAGCGGGGACCTACGAGCAGTACTTC | CASRGLAGTYEQYF | TRBV6-1 | TRBD2 | once | TRBJ2-7
TGTGCCAGCAGTCTGTTTCCGGGACCGTACTCTGGGGCCAACGTCCTGACTTTC | CASSLFPGPYSGANVLTF | TRBV7-3 | . | . | TRBJ2-6
TGTGCCAGCAGTGAAGCGTCGGGGGGGGTACGCGAAAAACTGTTTTTT | CASSEASGGVREKLFF | TRBV6-1 | . | . | TRBJ1-4
TGTGCCAGCAGTAAAAGACTAGCGGGAGCAGATACGCAGTATTTT | CASSKRLAGADTQYF | TRBV27 | TRBD2 | . | TRBJ2-3
TGCGCCAGCAGCTTGGCCAGGGGGGTAGATGCGAGCGAGCAGTACTTC | CASSLARGVDASEQYF | TRBV5-1 | . | . | TRBJ2-7
TGTGCCAGCAGTTACACCCAATCCTACGAGCAGTACTTC | CASSYTQSYEQYF | TRBV27 | . | . | TRBJ2-7
TGTGCCAGCAGCTTAGCGGCAGGTTGGGCTAAAGAGACCCAGTACTTC | CASSLAAGWAKETQYF | TRBV7-8 | . | . | TRBJ2-5
TGTGCCAGCAGCCTGAGGGGATCCACTGAAGCTTTCTTT | CASSLRGSTEAFF | TRBV11-1 | . | . | TRBJ1-1
TGTGCCAGCAGTGACTCTAGGACAGGGGGCCTCAATGAGCAGTTCTTC | CASSDSRTGGLNEQFF | TRBV6-4 | TRBD1 | . | TRBJ2-1
TGTGCTACCAGATTACGGGTTGGGAATCAGCCCCAGCATTTT | CATRLRVGNQPQHF | TRBV6-5 | . | once | TRBJ1-5
TGCAGCGTTCGACTGGGACAGGACTATGGCTACACCTTC | CSVRLGQDYGYTF | TRBV29-1 | TRBD1 | . | TRBJ1-2
TGTGCCAGCAGCCTGAGGGGGGGCACAGATACGCAGTATTTT | CASSLRGGTDTQYF | TRBV9 | . | . | TRBJ2-3
TGTGCCAGCAGCGAAGCTTTCTTT | CASSEAFF | TRBV7-9 | . | . | TRBJ1-1
TGTGCCAGCAGCTTAGAGGCAGGGGCCTACGAGCAGTACTTC | CASSLEAGAYEQYF | TRBV11-2 | . | . | TRBJ2-7
TGTGCCAGCAGTTACCCGGCGGACAGCAATCAGCCCCAGCATTTT | CASSYPADSNQPQHF | TRBV6-5 | . | . | TRBJ1-5
TGTGCCAGCAGCGGGGGGATGAACATTCAGTACTTC | CASSGGMNIQYF | TRBV9 | . | . | TRBJ2-4
TGTGCCAGCCTCCCGGTGGGTGGTACGCAGTATTTT | CASLPVGGTQYF | TRBV7-2 | . | . | TRBJ2-3
TGTGCCAGCAGCGCCGTGCCGAGGCCTCAAGAAGCTTTCTTT | CASSAVPRPQEAFF | TRBV9 | . | . | TRBJ1-1
TGTGCCAGCAGCCGTAAAGACAGGGTCTACGACGAGCAGTACTTC | CASSRKDRVYDEQYF | TRBV7-9 | TRBD1 | . | TRBJ2-7
TGTGCCAGCAGCGAGTGGACCTCCCGAACCGACAATGAGCAGTTCTTC | CASSEWTSRTDNEQFF | TRBV7-8 | . | once | TRBJ2-1
TGTGCCAGCAGCGTAGGGGCTCGGGACAGTCCCCCTGAGGCTTTCTTT | CASSVGARDSPPEAFF | TRBV9 | TRBD1 | . | TRBJ1-1
TGTGCCAGCAGCCCCGCCGGCGGCTCTCCCTACGAGCAGTACTTC | CASSPAGGSPYEQYF | TRBV7-8 | . | . | TRBJ2-7
TGTGCCAGCAGCGTAGGTCAAAGGGGCACTGAAGCTTTCTTT | CASSVGQRGTEAFF | TRBV9 | . | . | TRBJ1-1
TGTGCCAGCAGCACGGGACAGGGAGGTAACACCATATATTTT | CASSTGQGGNTIYF | TRBV28 | TRBD1 | . | TRBJ1-3
TGTGCCAGCAGCCGTGTGGGAAGAGAGCAGTTCTTC | CASSRVGREQFF | TRBV14 | . | once | TRBJ2-1
TGTGCCAGCAGTTACAAGGGACAGATCCTTCTTGGCTACACCTTC | CASSYKGQILLGYTF | TRBV6-5 | TRBD1 | few | TRBJ1-2